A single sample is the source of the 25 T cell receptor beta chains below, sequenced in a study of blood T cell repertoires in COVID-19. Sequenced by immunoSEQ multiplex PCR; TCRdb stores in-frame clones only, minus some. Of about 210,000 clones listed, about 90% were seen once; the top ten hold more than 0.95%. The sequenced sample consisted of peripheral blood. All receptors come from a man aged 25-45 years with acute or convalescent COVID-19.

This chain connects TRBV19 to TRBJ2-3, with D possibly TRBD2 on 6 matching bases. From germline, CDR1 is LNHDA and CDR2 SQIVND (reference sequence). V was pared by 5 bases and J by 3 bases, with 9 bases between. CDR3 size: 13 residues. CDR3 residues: CASSAGMTDTQYF. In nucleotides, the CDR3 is TGTGCCAGTAGTGCGGGGATGACAGATACGCAGTATTTT.

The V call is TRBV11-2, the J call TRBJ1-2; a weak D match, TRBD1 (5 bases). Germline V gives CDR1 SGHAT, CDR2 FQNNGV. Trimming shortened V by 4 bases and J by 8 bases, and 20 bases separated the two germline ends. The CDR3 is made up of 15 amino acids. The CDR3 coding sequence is TGTGCCAGCAGCTCCATGCTACAGGATGTTGGGGGCTACACCTTC. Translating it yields CASSSMLQDVGGYTF.

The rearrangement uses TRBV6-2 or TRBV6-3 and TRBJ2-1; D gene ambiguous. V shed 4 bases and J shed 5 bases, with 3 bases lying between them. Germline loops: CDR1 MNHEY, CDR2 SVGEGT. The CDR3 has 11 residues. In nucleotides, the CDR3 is TGTGCCAGCAGTTCTCACAATGAGCAGTTCTTC. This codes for CASSSHNEQFF.

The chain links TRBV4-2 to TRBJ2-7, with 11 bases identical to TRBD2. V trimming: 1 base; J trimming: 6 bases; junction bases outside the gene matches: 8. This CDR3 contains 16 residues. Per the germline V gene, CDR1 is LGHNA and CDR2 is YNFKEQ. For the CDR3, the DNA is TGTGCCAGCAGCCAAGCCCGAACTAGCGGGAGTGGCGAGCAGTACTTC. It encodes CASSQARTSGSGEQYF.

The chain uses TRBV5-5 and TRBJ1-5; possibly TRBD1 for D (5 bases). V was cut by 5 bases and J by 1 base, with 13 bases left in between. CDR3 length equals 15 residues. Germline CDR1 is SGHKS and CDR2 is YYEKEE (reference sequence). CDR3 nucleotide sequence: TGTGCCAGCAGTACTCAGGGTTTCAGCAATCAGCCCCAGCATTTT. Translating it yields CASSTQGFSNQPQHF.

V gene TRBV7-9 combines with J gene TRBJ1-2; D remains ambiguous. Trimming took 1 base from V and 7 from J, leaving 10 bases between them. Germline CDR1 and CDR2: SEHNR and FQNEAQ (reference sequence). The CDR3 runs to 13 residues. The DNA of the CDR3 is TGTGCCAGCAGCTTAGGCGGGAATGGTGGCTACACCTTC. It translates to CASSLGGNGGYTF.

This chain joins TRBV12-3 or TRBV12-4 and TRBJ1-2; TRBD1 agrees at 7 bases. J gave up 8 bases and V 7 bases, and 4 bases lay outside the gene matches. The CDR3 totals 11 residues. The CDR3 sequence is CASKGASGYTF. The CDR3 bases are TGTGCCAGCAAGGGGGCGAGCGGCTACACCTTC.

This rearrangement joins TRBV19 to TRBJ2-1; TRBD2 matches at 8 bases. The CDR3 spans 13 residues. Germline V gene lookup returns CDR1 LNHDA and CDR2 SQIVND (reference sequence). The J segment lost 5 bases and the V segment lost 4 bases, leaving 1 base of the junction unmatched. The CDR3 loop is CASSSGRHNEQFF. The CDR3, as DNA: TGTGCCAGTAGTAGCGGGAGGCACAATGAGCAGTTCTTC. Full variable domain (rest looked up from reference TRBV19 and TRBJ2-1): DGGITQSPKYLFRKEGQNVTLSCEQNLNHDAMYWYRQDPGQGLRLIYYSQIVNDFQKGDIAEGYSVSREKKESFPLTVTSAQKNPTAFYLCASSSGRHNEQFFGPGTRLTVL.

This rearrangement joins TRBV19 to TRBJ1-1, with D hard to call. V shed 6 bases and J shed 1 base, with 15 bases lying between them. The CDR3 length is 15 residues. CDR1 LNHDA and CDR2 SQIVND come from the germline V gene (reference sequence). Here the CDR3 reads CASRGPGLGNTEAFF. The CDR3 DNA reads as TGTGCCAGTAGAGGCCCGGGGTTGGGGAACACTGAAGCTTTCTTT. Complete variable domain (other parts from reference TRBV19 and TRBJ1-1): DGGITQSPKYLFRKEGQNVTLSCEQNLNHDAMYWYRQDPGQGLRLIYYSQIVNDFQKGDIAEGYSVSREKKESFPLTVTSAQKNPTAFYLCASRGPGLGNTEAFFGQGTRLTVV.

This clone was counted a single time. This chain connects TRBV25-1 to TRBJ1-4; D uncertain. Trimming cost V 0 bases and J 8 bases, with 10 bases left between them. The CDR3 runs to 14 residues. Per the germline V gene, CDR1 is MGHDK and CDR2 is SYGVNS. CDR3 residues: CASSEYINEEKLFF. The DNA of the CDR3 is TGTGCCAGCAGTGAATATATCAACGAGGAAAAACTGTTTTTT.

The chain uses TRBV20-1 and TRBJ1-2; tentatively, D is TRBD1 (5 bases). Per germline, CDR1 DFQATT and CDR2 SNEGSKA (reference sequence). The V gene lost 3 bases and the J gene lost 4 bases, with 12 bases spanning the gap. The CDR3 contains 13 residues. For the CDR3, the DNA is TGCAGTGCTAGTCCGGGACTCGGCTATGGCTACACCTTC. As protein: CSASPGLGYGYTF.

The CDR3, as DNA: TGTGCCAGTAAAACAGGGGCCGACTACGAGCAGTACTTC. Translated, it gives CASKTGADYEQYF. V usage is TRBV12-3 or TRBV12-4 and J usage is TRBJ2-7; TRBD1 matches at 7 bases. V lost 9 bases and J lost 3; bases outside the gene matches: 8. The CDR3 is 13 amino acids.

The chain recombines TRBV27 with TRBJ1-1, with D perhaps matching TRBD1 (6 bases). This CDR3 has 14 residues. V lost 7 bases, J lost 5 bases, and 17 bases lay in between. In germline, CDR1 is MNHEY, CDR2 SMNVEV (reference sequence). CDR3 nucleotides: TGTGCCAGCAAAACAGGGCTGAGGAGAACTGAAGCTTTCTTT. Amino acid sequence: CASKTGLRRTEAFF.

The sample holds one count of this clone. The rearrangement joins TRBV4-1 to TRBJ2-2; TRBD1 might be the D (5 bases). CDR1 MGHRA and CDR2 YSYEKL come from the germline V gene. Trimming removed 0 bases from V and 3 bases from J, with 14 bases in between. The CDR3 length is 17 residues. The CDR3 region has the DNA TGCGCCAGCAGCCAAGATCGTAGGGCAGGGCACACCGGGGAGCTGTTTTTT. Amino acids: CASSQDRRAGHTGELFF.

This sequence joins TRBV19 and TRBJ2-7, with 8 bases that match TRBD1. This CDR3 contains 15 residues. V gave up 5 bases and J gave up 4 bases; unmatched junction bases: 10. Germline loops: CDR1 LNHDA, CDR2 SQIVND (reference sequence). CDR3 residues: CASSPGTGWSYEQYF. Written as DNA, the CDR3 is TGTGCCAGTAGTCCCGGGACAGGTTGGAGTTACGAGCAGTACTTC.

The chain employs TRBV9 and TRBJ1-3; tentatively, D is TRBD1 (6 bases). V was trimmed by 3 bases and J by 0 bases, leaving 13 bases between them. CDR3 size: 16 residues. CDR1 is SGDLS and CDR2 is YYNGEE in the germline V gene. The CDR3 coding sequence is TGTGCCAGCAGCGGACAGGTTTTTAGCTCTGGAAACACCATATATTTT. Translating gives CASSGQVFSSGNTIYF.

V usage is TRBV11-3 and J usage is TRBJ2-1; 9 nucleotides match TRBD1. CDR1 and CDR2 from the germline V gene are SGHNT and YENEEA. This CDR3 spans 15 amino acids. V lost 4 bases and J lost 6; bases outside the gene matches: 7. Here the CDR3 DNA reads TGTGCCAGCAGCTCCCCGGGACAGGGAATCAATGAGCAGTTCTTC. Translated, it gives CASSSPGQGINEQFF. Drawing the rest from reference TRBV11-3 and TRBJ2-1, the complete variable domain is EAGVVQSPRYKIIEKKQPVAFWCNPISGHNTLYWYLQNLGQGPELLIRYENEEAVDDSQLPKDRFSAERLKGVDSTLKIQPAELGDSAVYLCASSSPGQGINEQFFGPGTRLTVL.

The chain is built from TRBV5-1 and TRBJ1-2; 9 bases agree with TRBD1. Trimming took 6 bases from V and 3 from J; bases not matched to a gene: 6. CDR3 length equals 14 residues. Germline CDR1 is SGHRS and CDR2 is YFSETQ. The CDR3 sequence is CASTNTGGDYGYTF. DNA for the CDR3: TGCGCCAGCACAAATACAGGGGGCGACTATGGCTACACCTTC.

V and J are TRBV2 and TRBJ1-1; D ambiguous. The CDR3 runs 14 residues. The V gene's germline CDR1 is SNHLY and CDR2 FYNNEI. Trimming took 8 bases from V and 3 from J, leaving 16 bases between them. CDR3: CASEDLRRDTEAFF. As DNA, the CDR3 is TGTGCCAGCGAGGACCTCCGGAGGGACACTGAAGCTTTCTTT.

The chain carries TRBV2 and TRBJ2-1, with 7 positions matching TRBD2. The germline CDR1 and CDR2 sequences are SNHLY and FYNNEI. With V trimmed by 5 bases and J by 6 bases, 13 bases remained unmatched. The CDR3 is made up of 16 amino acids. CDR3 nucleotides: TGTGCCAGCAGTCTAGAAGTTGCGGGAGTTACCAATGAGCAGTTCTTC. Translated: CASSLEVAGVTNEQFF.

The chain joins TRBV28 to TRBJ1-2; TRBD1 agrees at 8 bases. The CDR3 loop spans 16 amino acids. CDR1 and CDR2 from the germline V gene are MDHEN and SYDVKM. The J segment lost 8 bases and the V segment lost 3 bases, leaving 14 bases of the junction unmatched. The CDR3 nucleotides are TGTGCCAGCAGTTTTCCCTACCAGGGGGCCCTTAGCGGCTACACCTTC. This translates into CASSFPYQGALSGYTF.

The CDR3 nucleotides are TGTGCCAGCAGCGCCCAGCAGGGTGCGAACACTGAAGCTTTCTTT. Its translation is CASSAQQGANTEAFF. The gene calls are TRBV9 and TRBJ1-1; D is perhaps TRBD1 (5 bases). There are 15 residues in the CDR3. Germline CDR1 SGDLS, CDR2 YYNGEE. V was clipped by 3 bases and J by 1 base, with 13 bases between them.

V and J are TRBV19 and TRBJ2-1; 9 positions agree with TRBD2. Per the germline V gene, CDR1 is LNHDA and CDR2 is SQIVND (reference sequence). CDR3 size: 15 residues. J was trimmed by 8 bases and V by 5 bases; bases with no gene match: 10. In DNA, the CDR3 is TGTGCCAGTAGTTCTTGGGCGGGAGGGGTGGATGAGCAGTTCTTC. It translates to CASSSWAGGVDEQFF.

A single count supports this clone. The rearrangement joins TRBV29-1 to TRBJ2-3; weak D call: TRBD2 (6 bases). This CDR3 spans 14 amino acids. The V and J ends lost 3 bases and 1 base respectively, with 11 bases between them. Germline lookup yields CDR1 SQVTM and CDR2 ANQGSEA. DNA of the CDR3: TGCAGCGTTGAGGGAGGCTTGGGCACAGATACGCAGTATTTT. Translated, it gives CSVEGGLGTDTQYF.

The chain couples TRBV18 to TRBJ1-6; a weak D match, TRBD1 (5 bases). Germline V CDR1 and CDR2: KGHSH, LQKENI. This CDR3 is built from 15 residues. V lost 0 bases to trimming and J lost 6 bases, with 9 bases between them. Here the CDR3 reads CASSPPDSSNSPLHF. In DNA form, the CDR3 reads TGTGCCAGCTCACCACCCGACAGCAGTAATTCACCCCTCCACTTT.